Each of the 6 T cell receptor beta chains below was sequenced from the same sample in a study of blood T cell repertoires in COVID-19. This table comes from immunoSEQ multiplex PCR, and its TCRdb copy is limited to in-frame clones, with some not included. Counted here are tens of thousands of clones, roughly 80% occurring once; the ten biggest clones make up 6.3%. The specimen sequenced was peripheral blood. The receptors were gathered from a man between 70 and 80 years old with COVID-19, enrolled during active disease.

CDR3 nucleotide sequence: TGCGCCAGCAGCCAGACAAGGACCAGCGGGGGGGAGCTGTTTTTT. Amino acids: CASSQTRTSGGELFF. The chain links TRBV4-3 to TRBJ2-2; the D gene is possibly TRBD2 (6 bases). The CDR3 sequence is 15 residues long. Trimming cost V 3 bases and J 8 bases, with 16 bases left between them. Germline CDR1 reads LGHNA; CDR2 reads YSLEER.

This chain links TRBV5-4 with TRBJ2-2; D might be TRBD2 (6 bases). V was cut by 2 bases and J by 1 base, with 12 bases left in between. Germline V gene sequence: CDR1 SGHNT, CDR2 YYREEE (reference sequence). CDR3 size: 16 residues. CDR3 sequence (DNA): TGTGCCAGCAGCTTTGGCGTGGGAGGGAACACCGGGGAGCTGTTTTTT. Translating gives CASSFGVGGNTGELFF.

The gene calls are TRBV6-5 and TRBJ1-5; tentatively, D is TRBD1 (5 bases). The germline CDR1 and CDR2 sequences are MNHEY and SVGAGI. The V gene lost 4 bases and the J gene lost 2 bases, with 12 bases spanning the gap. The CDR3 contains 15 residues. As DNA, the CDR3 is TGTGCCAGCAGTTCGCGCTGGGGGGGCAATCAGCCCCAGCATTTT. Protein sequence: CASSSRWGGNQPQHF.

This sequence joins TRBV11-3 and TRBJ2-7; 10 bases map to TRBD1. J gave up 7 bases and V 8 bases, and 11 bases lay outside the gene matches. The germline gives CDR1 SGHNT, CDR2 YENEEA. The CDR3 runs to 14 residues. The CDR3 DNA sequence: TGTGCCAGCCGTCCGAGACAGGGGGCACGGGAGCAGTACTTC. It yields the protein CASRPRQGAREQYF. The full variable domain, its missing parts supplied by reference TRBV11-3 and TRBJ2-7, is EAGVVQSPRYKIIEKKQPVAFWCNPISGHNTLYWYLQNLGQGPELLIRYENEEAVDDSQLPKDRFSAERLKGVDSTLKIQPAELGDSAVYLCASRPRQGAREQYFGPGTRLTVT.

This clone was observed a few times. The chain carries TRBV5-4 and TRBJ1-6; 8 nucleotides align to TRBD1. Trimming took 4 bases from V and 4 from J; bases not matched to a gene: 7. This CDR3 has 16 amino acids. CDR1 and CDR2 (germline): SGHNT, YYREEE (reference sequence). The CDR3, as DNA: TGTGCCAGCAGCGCCCGGACAGGGAAATATAATTCACCCCTCCACTTT. This gives the protein CASSARTGKYNSPLHF.

This chain uses TRBV10-2 with TRBJ1-2; D call uncertain. Germline lookup yields CDR1 WSHSY and CDR2 SAAADI. V dropped 0 bases and J dropped 7 bases, with 6 bases sitting between them. This CDR3 has 12 amino acids. CDR3 loop: CASSESHGGYTF. The CDR3 region has the DNA TGCGCCAGCAGTGAGTCACATGGTGGCTACACCTTC.